The 16 T cell receptor beta chains reported below all come from one sample, sequenced in a study of blood T cell repertoires in COVID-19. Libraries were prepared by immunoSEQ multiplex PCR; TCRdb keeps only in-frame clonotypes and omits some of them. Counted here are around 140,000 clones, 81% occurring once; the ten biggest clones make up more than 7.5%. Sample: peripheral blood. The receptor set was obtained from a woman aged 60-75 years with active or convalescent COVID-19.

In its sample, this clone was seen once. The gene calls are TRBV7-8 and TRBJ2-2; D not certain. The CDR3 runs to 15 residues. V was pared by 2 bases and J by 6 bases, with 13 bases between. CDR1 is SGHVS and CDR2 is FQNEAQ in the germline V gene. This CDR3 is CASSLWAGLAGELFF. The CDR3 DNA follows: TGTGCCAGCAGCTTATGGGCCGGTCTGGCCGGGGAGCTGTTTTTT. Filled out from reference TRBV7-8 and TRBJ2-2, the complete variable domain reads GAGVSQSPRYKVAKRGQDVALRCDPISGHVSLFWYQQALGQGPEFLTYFQNEAQLDKSGLPSDRFFAERPEGSVSTLKIQRTQQEDSAVYLCASSLWAGLAGELFFGEGSRLTVL.

The table lists this clone with a count of one. CDR3 protein: CASSLGGGAGIQYF. Here the CDR3 DNA reads TGTGCCAGCAGTTTAGGGGGAGGGGCGGGCATTCAGTACTTC. The chain uses TRBV28 and TRBJ2-4, with 7 bases matching TRBD2. The CDR3 extends over 14 amino acids. Trimming removed 2 bases from V and 9 bases from J; junction bases left unmatched: 7. Germline loops: CDR1 MDHEN, CDR2 SYDVKM.

In its sample, this clone was seen a few times. The chain joins TRBV5-1 to TRBJ2-3; the match to TRBD2 covers 7 bases. CDR3 length: 16 amino acids. The germline gives CDR1 SGHRS, CDR2 YFSETQ. Germline trimming cut 5 bases from V and 0 bases from J; bases unmatched to any gene: 9. The chain's CDR3 is CASRSTGGASTDTQYF. CDR3 sequence (DNA): TGCGCCAGCAGATCGACGGGGGGTGCTAGCACAGATACGCAGTATTTT.

The genes are TRBV6-4 and TRBJ2-5, with 9 bases lining up with TRBD1. Germline CDR1 MRHNA, CDR2 SNTAGT. The trim removed 7 bases at V and 6 bases at J, leaving 9 bases unmatched. This CDR3 has 14 residues. The CDR3 reads CASNPNRGPKTQYF. CDR3 nucleotides: TGTGCCAGCAATCCGAACAGGGGGCCGAAGACCCAGTACTTC.

The rearrangement joins TRBV18 to TRBJ1-1; the match to TRBD1 covers 11 bases. Trimming cost V 3 bases and J 4 bases; bases outside gene matches: 7. The CDR3 has 16 residues. CDR1 is KGHSH and CDR2 is LQKENI in the germline V gene. CDR3 sequence (DNA): TGTGCCAGCTCACCCAACACCGGGACAGGGGGCACTGAAGCTTTCTTT. It translates to CASSPNTGTGGTEAFF.

The V and J genes are TRBV6-2 or TRBV6-3 and TRBJ2-4; the D gene is possibly TRBD2 (6 bases). Germline loops: CDR1 MNHEY, CDR2 SVGEGT. This CDR3 has 13 amino acids. V was trimmed by 6 bases and J by 6 bases, leaving 12 bases between them. CDR3 sequence reads: CASSPVGGNIQYF. The DNA of the CDR3 is TGTGCCAGCAGCCCAGTGGGGGGAAACATTCAGTACTTC.

This clone occurred once. The chain has TRBV4-1 and TRBJ1-6; TRBD1 matches 9 bases. Looked up from germline, CDR1 is MGHRA and CDR2 is YSYEKL. The ends lost 1 base at V and 7 bases at J; junction bases unmatched: 5. The CDR3 is 16 residues long. The DNA of the CDR3 is TGCGCCAGCAGCCAAGCGGGACAGGGCCAGAATTCACCCCTCCACTTT. This codes for CASSQAGQGQNSPLHF.

The chain recombines TRBV28 with TRBJ2-1; the match to TRBD2 covers 7 bases. The length of the CDR3 is 16 residues. The J segment lost 3 bases and the V segment lost 8 bases, leaving 13 bases of the junction unmatched. Germline-derived CDR1 and CDR2 are MDHEN and SYDVKM. The CDR3 here is CASSPPAGVIYNEQFF. In nucleotides, the CDR3 is TGTGCCAGCTCTCCCCCTGCGGGGGTTATCTACAATGAGCAGTTCTTC. Together with reference TRBV28 and TRBJ2-1, the CDR3 gives the full variable domain: DVKVTQSSRYLVKRTGEKVFLECVQDMDHENMFWYRQDPGLGLRLIYFSYDVKMKEKGDIPEGYSVSREKKERFSLILESASTNQTSMYLCASSPPAGVIYNEQFFGPGTRLTVL.

This sequence joins TRBV28 and TRBJ2-7; the D is unclear. The V gene lost 6 bases and the J gene lost 0 bases, with 6 bases spanning the gap. The CDR3 sequence is 12 residues long. Germline CDR1 is MDHEN and CDR2 is SYDVKM. CDR3 protein: CASRSSSYEQYF. DNA of the CDR3: TGTGCCAGCAGATCCAGCTCCTACGAGCAGTACTTC.

The V and J genes are TRBV7-6 and TRBJ2-1, with 14 bases lining up with TRBD2. From germline, CDR1 is SGHVS and CDR2 FNYEAQ. The CDR3 spans 16 residues. V was pared by 1 base and J by 10 bases, with 6 bases of the junction left unmatched. Written as DNA, the CDR3 is TGTGCCAGCAGCTTAGGGAGGACTAGCGGGAGGACGGAGCAGTTCTTC. Translation gives CASSLGRTSGRTEQFF.

The chain has TRBV5-1 and TRBJ1-1, with 7 bases aligning to TRBD1. The CDR3 runs to 15 residues. V gave up 0 bases and J gave up 1 base; unmatched junction bases: 3. Germline values: CDR1 SGHRS, CDR2 YFSETQ. CDR3 region: CASSLVGTANTEAFF. The DNA of the CDR3 is TGCGCCAGCAGCTTGGTCGGGACAGCGAACACTGAAGCTTTCTTT. Drawing the rest from reference TRBV5-1 and TRBJ1-1, the complete variable domain is KAGVTQTPRYLIKTRGQQVTLSCSPISGHRSVSWYQQTPGQGLQFLFEYFSETQRNKGNFPGRFSGRQFSNSRSEMNVSTLELGDSALYLCASSLVGTANTEAFFGQGTRLTVV.

The chain combines TRBV28 with TRBJ1-3, with TRBD1 identical over 7 bases. Germline V gene data show CDR1 as MDHEN and CDR2 as SYDVKM. The CDR3 has 16 amino acids. With V trimmed by 6 bases and J by 7 bases, 15 bases remained unmatched. CDR3 nucleotides: TGTGCCAGCAGCCGGTTCGGAACAGGGGAACTGAACACCATATATTTT. Translated, it gives CASSRFGTGELNTIYF.

The V call is TRBV5-6, the J call TRBJ2-3, with TRBD1 identical over 8 bases. The CDR3 is 17 residues long. Per germline, CDR1 SGHDT and CDR2 YYEEEE. J lost 1 base, V lost 0 bases, and 7 bases had no gene match. CDR3 sequence: CASSLVAGGYGTDTQYF. CDR3 nucleotide sequence: TGTGCCAGCAGCTTGGTGGCAGGGGGCTATGGCACAGATACGCAGTATTTT.

The chain links TRBV7-9 to TRBJ1-1; TRBD1 matches at 7 bases. Germline assignment: CDR1 SEHNR and CDR2 FQNEAQ (reference sequence). The CDR3 has 18 amino acids. Trimming cost V 7 bases and J 3 bases; bases outside gene matches: 20. This CDR3 reads CASNAQEGAWDFDTEAFF. The CDR3 DNA is TGTGCCAGCAACGCCCAAGAGGGGGCGTGGGATTTTGACACTGAAGCTTTCTTT.

This clone was found a few times. The gene calls are TRBV5-1 and TRBJ2-2; no reliable D call. Trimming pared 2 bases from V and 6 bases from J, leaving 5 bases between. Germline lookup yields CDR1 SGHRS and CDR2 YFSETQ. The CDR3 is 12 residues long. CDR3 amino acids: CASSFNSGELFF. The CDR3 DNA reads as TGCGCCAGCAGCTTTAATTCCGGGGAGCTGTTTTTT.

V usage is TRBV12-3 or TRBV12-4 and J usage is TRBJ2-3; D may be TRBD2 (5 bases). CDR3 size: 12 residues. The V end was cut by 7 bases, the J end by 5 bases, with 10 bases between. CDR3 nucleotides: TGTGCCAGCACCCTAGGGAGAGATACGCAGTATTTT. It is translated as CASTLGRDTQYF.